The T cell receptor beta chain under discussion was sequenced for a study of T cells in Graves' hyperthyroidism and ophthalmopathy. Whole-study context: Once the initial diagnosis was made, peripheral blood was obtained before any treatment. Overall study results and limits: Ophthalmopathy was told apart from stable hyperthyroidism by a 13 V-J model.

The length of the CDR3 is 13 residues. The V end lost 2 bases, the J end lost 5 bases, and 13 bases lay between the germline ends. In germline, CDR1 is DFQATT, CDR2 SNEGSKA (reference sequence). Newly diagnosed patients aged 18 to 65 had hyperthyroidism of under 2 months' duration. Thyroid ultrasound, orbital computed tomography, clinical symptoms, and serum thyroxine and TRAb underpinned diagnoses. From RNA transcripts, TCR beta CDR3 regions were amplified. HTBI primers were employed in a first-round RT-PCR of the TCR CDR3. TCRdb redid the calling of the multiplex PCR reads with MiXCR, one entry per CDR3 protein. The sample lists about 210,000 distinct CDR3 sequences; around 18% were seen once. Worth noting for this clonotype: The antigen is undetermined.

This sequence originates from a man aged 40-49 years with Graves' hyperthyroidism. The V call is TRBV20-1, the J call TRBJ2-7, with a tentative D call TRBD1 (6 bases). The source material was blood. The CDR3 here is CSARLTGFHEQYF. The DNA of the CDR3 is TGCAGTGCTAGACTTACAGGGTTCCACGAGCAGTACTTC.